This T cell receptor beta chain is from a study of shared T cell receptors in the human thymus (dated by TCRdb to 2020 to 2023). Context from the whole study: The study examined how self-reactive, shared T-cell receptor alpha chains are generated in the human thymus.

The library relied on the immunoSEQ multiplex PCR assay. TCRdb retrieved this table from immuneACCESS and kept in-frame rearrangements only. Not all clones are present; in checked studies, unresolved V genes account for under half, and no reason is known for the remainder. A total of about 380,000 clones appear in this sample, just under 95% of them only once. The biggest ten clones account for approximately 0.02% of the sample. The CDR3 runs 19 amino acids, cysteine and phenylalanine included. The CDR3 DNA has 57 bases and is translated from base 1. CDR1 is given as SGDLS and CDR2 as YYNGEE, both from the germline V gene. As to this clone: Its cognate antigen has yet to be identified. Sequence at one end of the junction differs from germline and may be a read error.

The specimen sequenced was thymocytes. The chain uses TRBV9 and TRBJ2-1; TRBD2 aligns with 11 central bases. The receptor comes from a human donor. The DNA sequence reads TGTGCTAGCAGCGCCTCCGGACTAGCGGGCCCCCTTTCCTACAATGAGCAGTTCTTC. This is translated as CASSASGLAGPLSYNEQFF.